Sequencing of this TCR beta chain was carried out in a study of cytomegalovirus exposure and HLA in healthy donors. Study-wide results and caveats: In vitro assays verified that a few CMV-associated chains recognized CMV antigens specifically. A missense variant in DCLRE1C was later tied to TCR beta V- and J-gene trimming. Researchers counted 164 TCR beta chains as cytomegalovirus-associated. After further analysis at a later stage, 16,951 TCR beta sequences were associated with HLA alleles at 0.05 false discovery rate.

A word on this clone: What it binds is unknown.

It was with 60 Vbeta and 13 Jbeta primers that the PCR ran. Assay used: immunoSEQ multiplex PCR; TCRdb lists only in-frame clones, some missing. Among approximately 110,000 clones listed, over 80% were seen once. The CDR3 covers 16 residues. The germline gives CDR1 SGHNT, CDR2 YYREEE (reference sequence). The ends lost 0 bases at V and 6 bases at J; junction bases unmatched: 9. The chain uses TRBV5-4 and TRBJ2-1; 7 positions agree with TRBD2. The TCR sequence derives from a man aged 25 to 45 in good health and CMV-seropositive. The sample consisted of PBMCs. The CDR3 DNA is TGTGCCAGCAGCTTGGGCCAGCGGGGTGCCCTCAATGAGCAGTTCTTC. Translating it yields CASSLGQRGALNEQFF. Complete variable domain (other parts from reference TRBV5-4 and TRBJ2-1): ETGVTQSPTHLIKTRGQQVTLRCSSQSGHNTVSWYQQALGQGPQFIFQYYREEENGRGNFPPRFSGLQFPNYSSELNVNALELDDSALYLCASSLGQRGALNEQFFGPGTRLTVL.